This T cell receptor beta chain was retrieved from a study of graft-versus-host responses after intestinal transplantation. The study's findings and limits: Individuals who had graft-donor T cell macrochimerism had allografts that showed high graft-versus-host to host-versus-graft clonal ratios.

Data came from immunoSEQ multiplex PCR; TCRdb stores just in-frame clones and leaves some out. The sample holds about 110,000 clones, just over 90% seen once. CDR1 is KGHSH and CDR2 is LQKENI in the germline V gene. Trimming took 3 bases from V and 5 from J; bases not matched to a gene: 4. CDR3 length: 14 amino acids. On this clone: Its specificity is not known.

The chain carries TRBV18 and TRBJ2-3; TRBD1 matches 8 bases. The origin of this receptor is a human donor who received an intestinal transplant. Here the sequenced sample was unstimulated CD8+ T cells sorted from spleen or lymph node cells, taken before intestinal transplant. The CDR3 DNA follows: TGTGCCAGCTCACCGGACAGGGAGAGAGATACGCAGTATTTT. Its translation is CASSPDRERDTQYF.